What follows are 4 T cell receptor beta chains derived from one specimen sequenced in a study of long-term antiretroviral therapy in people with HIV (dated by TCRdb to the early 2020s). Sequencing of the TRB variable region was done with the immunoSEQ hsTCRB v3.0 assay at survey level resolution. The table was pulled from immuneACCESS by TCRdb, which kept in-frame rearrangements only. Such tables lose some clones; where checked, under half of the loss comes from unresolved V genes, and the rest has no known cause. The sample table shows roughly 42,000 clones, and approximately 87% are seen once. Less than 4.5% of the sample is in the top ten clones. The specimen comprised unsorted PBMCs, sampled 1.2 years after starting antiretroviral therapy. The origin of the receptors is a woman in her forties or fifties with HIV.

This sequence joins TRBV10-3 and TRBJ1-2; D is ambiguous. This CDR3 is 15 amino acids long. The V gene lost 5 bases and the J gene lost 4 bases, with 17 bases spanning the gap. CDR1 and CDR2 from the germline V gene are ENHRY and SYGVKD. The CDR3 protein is CAISLGGFRTYGYTF. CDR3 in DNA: TGTGCCATCAGTTTGGGCGGTTTTAGGACCTATGGCTACACCTTC.

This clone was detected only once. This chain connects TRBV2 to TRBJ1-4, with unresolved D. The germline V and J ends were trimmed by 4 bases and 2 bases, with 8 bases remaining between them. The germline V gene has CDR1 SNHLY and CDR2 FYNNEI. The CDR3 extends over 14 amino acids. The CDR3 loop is CASSVGPTNEKLFF. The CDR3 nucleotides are TGTGCCAGCAGTGTAGGGCCGACTAATGAAAAACTGTTTTTT.

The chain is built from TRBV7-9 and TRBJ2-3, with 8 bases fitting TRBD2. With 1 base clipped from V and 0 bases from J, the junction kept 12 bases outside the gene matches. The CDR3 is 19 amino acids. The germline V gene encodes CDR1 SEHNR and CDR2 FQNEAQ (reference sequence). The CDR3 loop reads CASSLVGAGGPTSTDTQYF. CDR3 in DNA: TGTGCCAGCAGCTTAGTAGGGGCGGGGGGACCAACTAGCACAGATACGCAGTATTTT. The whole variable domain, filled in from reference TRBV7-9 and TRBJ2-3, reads DTGVSQNPRHKITKRGQNVTFRCDPISEHNRLYWYRQTLGQGPEFLTYFQNEAQLEKSRLLSDRFSAERPKGSFSTLEIQRTEQGDSAMYLCASSLVGAGGPTSTDTQYFGPGTRLTVL.

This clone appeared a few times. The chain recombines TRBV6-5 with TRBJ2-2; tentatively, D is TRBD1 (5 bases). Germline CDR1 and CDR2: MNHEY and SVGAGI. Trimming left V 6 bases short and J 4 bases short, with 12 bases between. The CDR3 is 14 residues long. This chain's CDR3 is CASRTDIGTGELFF. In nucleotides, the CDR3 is TGTGCCAGCAGGACGGACATCGGCACCGGGGAGCTGTTTTTT.